A single sample gave rise to the 29 T cell receptor beta chains below, sequenced in a study of blood T cell repertoires in COVID-19. The protocol was immunoSEQ multiplex PCR, while the TCRdb copy is restricted to in-frame clones and leaves out a portion. The sample records 250,000 or so clones, about 82% being singletons. Specimen: peripheral blood. The receptors derive from an older man with acute or convalescent COVID-19.

The J gene is TRBJ2-3, the V gene TRBV27, with TRBD2 as a possible D gene (6 bases). Germline values: CDR1 MNHEY, CDR2 SMNVEV (reference sequence). This CDR3 contains 17 residues. The germline V and J ends were trimmed by 8 bases and 1 base, with 22 bases remaining between them. CDR3 region: CASLGGAALVGTDTQYF. The CDR3 nucleotides read TGTGCCAGCCTAGGCGGGGCAGCCCTGGTCGGCACAGATACGCAGTATTTT.

This clone was seen only a few times. The DNA for the CDR3 is TGTGCCATCAGGGGGGACAGGGAGGGCCAGCCCCAGCATTTT. Translating gives CAIRGDREGQPQHF. The V call is TRBV10-3, the J call TRBJ1-5; 9 bases are shared with TRBD1. Germline CDR1 is ENHRY and CDR2 is SYGVKD. V shed 6 bases, J shed 7 bases, and the junction held 7 bases outside the gene matches. CDR3 length: 14 amino acids.

This clone was seen more than once but under ten times. The chain couples TRBV5-5 to TRBJ2-7, with 9 bases matching TRBD1. This CDR3 has 15 residues. Looked up from germline, CDR1 is SGHKS and CDR2 is YYEKEE (reference sequence). The V segment lost 0 bases and the J segment 2 bases; nucleotides outside the gene matches: 3. The CDR3, as DNA: TGTGCCAGCAGCTTGGGGGACAGGGTCGCCTACGAGCAGTACTTC. This encodes CASSLGDRVAYEQYF.

The chain joins TRBV5-1 to TRBJ1-6; TRBD1 agrees at 7 bases. This CDR3 region has 16 residues. Germline CDR1 is SGHRS and CDR2 is YFSETQ. V shed 4 bases and J 7 bases; nucleotides not matched to a gene: 11. Here the CDR3 DNA reads TGCGCCAGCAGCCCAGGATCGGGACAGAAAAATTCACCCCTCCACTTT. Its translation: CASSPGSGQKNSPLHF.

The V call is TRBV6-5, the J call TRBJ2-7; D is possibly TRBD1 (6 bases). The germline CDR1 and CDR2 sequences are MNHEY and SVGAGI. The CDR3 is 11 amino acids. The V end lost 10 bases, the J end lost 10 bases, and 17 bases lay between the germline ends. CDR3 sequence: CATTDSLLQYF. In DNA, the CDR3 is TGTGCCACCACGGACAGTCTCTTACAGTACTTC.

The chain employs TRBV6-5 and TRBJ1-6, with no clear D. This CDR3 has 12 amino acids. CDR1 is MNHEY and CDR2 is SVGAGI in the germline V gene. V lost 5 bases, J lost 13 bases, and 12 bases lay in between. CDR3 residues: CASSPLRLPLHF. The CDR3 nucleotides read TGTGCCAGCAGTCCTCTCAGGTTGCCCCTCCACTTT.

The chain has TRBV6-1 and TRBJ2-1, with D perhaps matching TRBD1 (6 bases). This CDR3 has 12 amino acids. Germline V gives CDR1 MNHNS, CDR2 SASEGT. V was trimmed by 5 bases and J by 9 bases, leaving 11 bases between them. This chain's CDR3 is CASSTQGSEQFF. The CDR3 nucleotides read TGTGCCAGCAGTACGCAGGGGAGTGAGCAGTTCTTC.

This clone was counted between two and nine times. The chain is built from TRBV28 and TRBJ1-5; the match to TRBD1 covers 7 bases. The CDR3 is made up of 14 amino acids. Per the germline V gene, CDR1 is MDHEN and CDR2 is SYDVKM. V lost 6 bases to trimming and J lost 6 bases; unmatched junction nucleotides: 8. The CDR3 spells CASRPDRDSQPQHF. CDR3 sequence (DNA): TGTGCCAGCAGACCTGACAGGGACAGTCAGCCCCAGCATTTT.

This clone is a singleton in its sample. This chain connects TRBV2 to TRBJ1-6; a weak D match, TRBD1 (6 bases). CDR3 length: 14 residues. Between the trimmed V and J ends, which lost 2 bases and 7 bases, there was a span of 9 bases. The germline gives CDR1 SNHLY, CDR2 FYNNEI. The CDR3 sequence is CASSERQGNSPLHF. Written as DNA, the CDR3 is TGTGCCAGCAGTGAACGTCAGGGGAATTCACCCCTCCACTTT.

This clone was observed a single time. The chain employs TRBV6-5 and TRBJ2-7, with a possible D match to TRBD2 (5 bases). The germline V gene encodes CDR1 MNHEY and CDR2 SVGAGI. V was clipped by 0 bases and J by 0 bases, with 9 bases between them. This CDR3 comprises 15 residues. The CDR3, as DNA: TGTGCCAGCAGTTACTCGAGAGGGAGCTCCTACGAGCAGTACTTC. It specifies CASSYSRGSSYEQYF.

This sequence joins TRBV7-9 and TRBJ2-7; D gene uncertain. V was shortened by 5 bases and J by 2 bases, with 10 bases between the two germline ends. CDR3 size: 13 residues. Germline values: CDR1 SEHNR, CDR2 FQNEAQ (reference sequence). CDR3: CASSQPGAYEQYF. The DNA for the CDR3 is TGTGCCAGCAGCCAGCCCGGAGCCTACGAGCAGTACTTC.

The chain has TRBV21-1 and TRBJ1-6; the table names TRBD1, a call not compared with the DNA. TRBV21-1 is noted as a pseudogene. The CDR3 covers 14 residues. CDR3 protein: CASRGQGFNSPLHF. The CDR3 bases are TGTGCCAGCAGGGGACAGGGCTTTAATTCACCCCTCCACTTT.

This clone was found once. This chain joins TRBV5-6 and TRBJ2-7; 11 nucleotides line up with TRBD2. Germline CDR1 reads SGHDT; CDR2 reads YYEEEE. V lost 0 bases, J lost 4 bases, and 9 bases stayed unmatched. This CDR3 has 17 amino acids. CDR3 sequence reads: CASSLDSGRAFWYEQYF. The CDR3 nucleotides read TGTGCCAGCAGCTTGGATAGCGGGAGGGCCTTTTGGTACGAGCAGTACTTC. The variable domain in full, with the rest retrieved from reference TRBV5-6 and TRBJ2-7, is DAGVTQSPTHLIKTRGQQVTLRCSPKSGHDTVSWYQQALGQGPQFIFQYYEEEERQRGNFPDRFSGHQFPNYSSELNVNALLLGDSALYLCASSLDSGRAFWYEQYFGPGTRLTVT.

The rearrangement links TRBV5-1 to TRBJ2-6, with D unresolved. The CDR3 sequence is 12 residues long. CDR1 and CDR2 from the germline V gene are SGHRS and YFSETQ. The V and J ends lost 4 bases and 3 bases respectively, with 2 bases between them. CDR3 DNA sequence: TGCGCCAGCAGCCTTGGGGCCAACGTCCTGACTTTC. The encoded protein is CASSLGANVLTF.

The chain is built from TRBV4-2 and TRBJ1-1; D gene ambiguous. CDR1 is LGHNA and CDR2 is YNFKEQ in the germline V gene. Trimming stripped 0 bases from V and 0 bases from J, with 11 bases between. This CDR3 is 16 amino acids long. CDR3 bases: TGTGCCAGCAGCCAAGATTACGGCGGAATGAACACTGAAGCTTTCTTT. This sequence encodes CASSQDYGGMNTEAFF.

The DNA for the CDR3 is TGTGCCAGCAGCTTAGCCGGGACAGCCATTAGCACAGATACGCAGTATTTT. This gives the protein CASSLAGTAISTDTQYF. The chain recombines TRBV7-8 with TRBJ2-3; 7 bases align to TRBD1. This CDR3 is 17 amino acids long. V shed 0 bases, J shed 0 bases, and the junction held 6 bases outside the gene matches. From germline, CDR1 is SGHVS and CDR2 FQNEAQ.

CDR3 in DNA: TGTGCCAGCAGCTTAGCGATCGCGGTAAATGAGCAGTTCTTC. This codes for CASSLAIAVNEQFF. This chain connects TRBV7-9 to TRBJ2-1; D uncertain. V was clipped by 0 bases and J by 7 bases, with 10 bases between them. This CDR3 has 14 residues. CDR1 and CDR2 from the germline V gene are SEHNR and FQNEAQ (reference sequence).

This rearrangement joins TRBV5-4 to TRBJ1-2; 7 bases line up with TRBD1. The CDR3 covers 13 residues. In germline, CDR1 is SGHNT, CDR2 YYREEE (reference sequence). V shed 4 bases, J shed 5 bases, and the junction held 5 bases outside the gene matches. CDR3 in amino acids: CASSSRGEYGYTF. The CDR3 nucleotides read TGTGCCAGCAGCAGCAGGGGGGAATATGGCTACACCTTC.

The J gene is TRBJ1-2, the V gene TRBV5-8; D not resolved. The CDR3 extends over 14 amino acids. The germline CDR1 and CDR2 sequences are SGHTS and YDEGEE. V was pared by 0 bases and J by 6 bases, with 12 bases between. The CDR3 DNA reads as TGTGCCAGCAGCTTGGAGAGGAAAGTGGATGGCTACACCTTC. Translating it yields CASSLERKVDGYTF.

The chain has TRBV5-1 and TRBJ1-6, with D perhaps TRBD1 (6 bases). Germline V CDR1 and CDR2: SGHRS, YFSETQ. The V end lost 5 bases, the J end lost 9 bases, and 18 bases lay between the germline ends. CDR3 length: 15 residues. CDR3 DNA sequence: TGCGCCAGCAGACAGGACGGGGGGGCAATTTCACCCCTCCACTTT. Its protein product is CASRQDGGAISPLHF.

This clone has a single count. This chain joins TRBV7-2 and TRBJ2-7; D perhaps matches TRBD1 (5 bases). Germline values: CDR1 SGHTA, CDR2 FQGNSA. V was pared by 5 bases and J by 2 bases, with 13 bases between. The CDR3 has 14 residues. The CDR3 DNA is TGTGCCAGCAGCCCTTCCCAGGGCCCCTACGAGCAGTACTTC. It translates to CASSPSQGPYEQYF.

The rearrangement joins TRBV5-1 to TRBJ2-7, with 12 positions matching TRBD2. In germline, CDR1 is SGHRS, CDR2 YFSETQ. CDR3 length equals 16 residues. Trimming took 1 base from V and 2 from J; bases not matched to a gene: 4. CDR3: CASSLIRTSGTYEQYF. DNA of the CDR3: TGCGCCAGCAGCTTGATAAGGACTAGCGGGACCTACGAGCAGTACTTC.

This clone was detected only a few times. CDR3: CASSPPGVANEKLFF. The CDR3 bases are TGTGCCAGCAGCCCCCCAGGGGTGGCTAATGAAAAACTGTTTTTT. The rearrangement links TRBV5-4 to TRBJ1-4, with D possibly matching TRBD1 (6 bases). CDR3 length equals 15 residues. The V gene lost 4 bases and the J gene lost 3 bases, with 13 bases spanning the gap. CDR1 and CDR2 (germline): SGHNT, YYREEE (reference sequence).

This rearrangement joins TRBV18 to TRBJ1-1; D perhaps matches TRBD1 (5 bases). The CDR3 runs 15 residues. Trimming left V 2 bases short and J 0 bases short, with 10 bases between. The V gene's germline CDR1 is KGHSH and CDR2 LQKENI. CDR3: CASSPGAEMNTEAFF. CDR3 sequence (DNA): TGTGCCAGCTCACCAGGGGCCGAAATGAACACTGAAGCTTTCTTT.

This chain joins TRBV12-3 or TRBV12-4 and TRBJ2-4; D is possibly TRBD2 (5 bases). The CDR3 has 12 residues. Trimming cost V 6 bases and J 9 bases, with 12 bases left between them. The CDR3 DNA sequence: TGTGCCAGCAGCCTCTTCGAGGGCATTCAGTACTTC. Translated: CASSLFEGIQYF.

This chain links TRBV10-2 with TRBJ1-1, with D perhaps TRBD1 (5 bases). Germline loops: CDR1 WSHSY, CDR2 SAAADI. The CDR3 sequence is 14 residues long. Trimming took 5 bases from V and 1 from J, leaving 11 bases between them. DNA of the CDR3: TGCGCCAGCAGTCACCAGGGCCCGAACACTGAAGCTTTCTTT. Amino acids: CASSHQGPNTEAFF.

The CDR3 protein is CASSWGLQGSNTEAFF. The CDR3 DNA reads as TGTGCCAGCAGCTGGGGGTTACAGGGGTCGAACACTGAAGCTTTCTTT. This sequence joins TRBV5-6 and TRBJ1-1; 7 bases agree with TRBD1. The CDR3 runs to 16 residues. CDR1 and CDR2 (germline): SGHDT, YYEEEE. V trimming: 3 bases; J trimming: 1 base; junction bases outside the gene matches: 9.

V gene TRBV5-1 combines with J gene TRBJ2-5; tentatively, D is TRBD1 (6 bases). V shed 3 bases and J shed 5 bases, with 14 bases lying between them. Germline CDR1 and CDR2: SGHRS and YFSETQ. CDR3 length: 14 amino acids. The CDR3: CASSYTGSRETQYF. In DNA, the CDR3 is TGCGCCAGCAGCTACACAGGGTCTCGGGAGACCCAGTACTTC.

The genes are TRBV19 and TRBJ2-5; 15 nucleotides align to TRBD2. J was trimmed by 2 bases and V by 2 bases; bases with no gene match: 3. The CDR3 length is 17 residues. CDR1 and CDR2 from the germline V gene are LNHDA and SQIVND (reference sequence). The CDR3 is CASSIKGLAGGQETQYF. The CDR3 nucleotides read TGTGCCAGTAGTATAAAAGGACTAGCGGGAGGGCAAGAGACCCAGTACTTC. Drawing the rest from reference TRBV19 and TRBJ2-5, the complete variable domain is DGGITQSPKYLFRKEGQNVTLSCEQNLNHDAMYWYRQDPGQGLRLIYYSQIVNDFQKGDIAEGYSVSREKKESFPLTVTSAQKNPTAFYLCASSIKGLAGGQETQYFGPGTRLLVL.